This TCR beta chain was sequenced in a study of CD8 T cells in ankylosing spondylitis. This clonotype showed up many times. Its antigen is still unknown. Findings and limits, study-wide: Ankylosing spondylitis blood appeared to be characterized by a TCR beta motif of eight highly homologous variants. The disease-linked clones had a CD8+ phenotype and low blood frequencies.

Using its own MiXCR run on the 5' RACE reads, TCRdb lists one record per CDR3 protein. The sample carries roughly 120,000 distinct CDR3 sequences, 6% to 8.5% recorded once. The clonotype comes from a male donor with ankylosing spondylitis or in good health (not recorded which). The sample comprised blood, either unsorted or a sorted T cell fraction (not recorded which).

DNA of the CDR3: TGCGCCAGCAGCGGAGGCCTGACAGAGAACACTGAAGCTTTCTTT. Encoded protein: CASSGGLTENTEAFF. The chain links TRBV5-1 to TRBJ1-1; a possible D gene is TRBD1 (5 bases). Per the germline V gene, CDR1 is SGHRS and CDR2 is YFSETQ. With 4 bases removed from V and 1 base from J, the gap between germline ends came to 14 bases. The CDR3 has 15 residues.